The 26 T cell receptor beta chains listed next were all sequenced from one sample in a study of OX40 agonist ivuxolimab in advanced cancers. Measured with immunoSEQ multiplex PCR; TCRdb has only the in-frame clones, and not every one. This sample has tens of thousands of clones, with roughly 78% found just once. Material: CD4+ or CD8+ T cells sorted from blood, obtained in a trial of the OX40 agonist ivuxolimab. The receptors here all came from an adult with an advanced solid tumor such as melanoma, head and neck, liver or kidney cancer.

CDR3 DNA: TGTGCCAGCAGAAGGGACAAAGAGACCCAGTACTTC. Protein: CASRRDKETQYF. The chain combines TRBV5-4 with TRBJ2-5; possibly TRBD1 for D (6 bases). CDR1 is SGHNT and CDR2 is YYREEE in the germline V gene (reference sequence). The CDR3 sequence is 12 residues long. Trimming removed 5 bases from V and 3 bases from J, with 8 bases in between.

As concerns this clone: One junction end disagrees with the germline gene, perhaps due to a read error. The same CDR3 also results from other DNA sequences found in this sample. The chain couples TRBV7-2 to TRBJ2-7; TRBD1 or TRBD2 may be the D gene (5 bases each). Per the germline V gene, CDR1 is SGHTA and CDR2 is FQGNSA. This CDR3 region has 13 residues. The CDR3 reads CASSFGTAVLGHF. In DNA, the CDR3 is TGTGCCAGCAGCTTCGGGACGGCCGTTCTGGGCCACTTC.

The J gene is TRBJ1-2, the V gene TRBV5-6, with D perhaps matching TRBD1 (6 bases). The V gene lost 4 bases and the J gene lost 0 bases, with 13 bases spanning the gap. Germline lookup yields CDR1 SGHDT and CDR2 YYEEEE. This CDR3 comprises 15 residues. The CDR3 region has the DNA TGTGCCAGCAGCCAATCAGGGGATCCTAACTATGGCTACACCTTC. It codes for CASSQSGDPNYGYTF.

V gene TRBV6-1 combines with J gene TRBJ2-3; perhaps D is TRBD1 or TRBD2 (5 bases each). The V and J ends lost 3 bases and 6 bases respectively, with 13 bases between them. The germline V gene has CDR1 MNHNS and CDR2 SASEGT. This CDR3 spans 14 amino acids. The CDR3 loop reads CASSEGPGWDTQYF. The CDR3 DNA reads as TGTGCCAGCAGTGAGGGACCCGGATGGGATACGCAGTATTTT.

This clone was recorded only once. The CDR3 DNA reads TGTGCCAGCAGCGACACAGGGAGAGGGACCCAAGACGAGCAGTACTTC. This translates into CASSDTGRGTQDEQYF. The chain uses TRBV28 and TRBJ2-7; D possibly corresponds to TRBD1 (6 bases). V was cut by 6 bases and J by 5 bases, with 23 bases left in between. Germline V gives CDR1 MDHEN, CDR2 SYDVKM. The CDR3 contains 16 residues.

This chain joins TRBV5-8 and TRBJ2-7; no firm D call. Germline CDR1 SGHTS, CDR2 YDEGEE. CDR3 size: 12 residues. With 4 bases removed from V and 3 bases from J, the gap between germline ends came to 8 bases. CDR3 sequence: CASSRALYEQYF. The CDR3 DNA reads TGTGCCAGCAGCCGGGCCCTCTACGAGCAGTACTTC.

This chain links TRBV6-1 with TRBJ2-2, with 7 bases lining up with TRBD1. Germline V gives CDR1 MNHNS, CDR2 SASEGT. The CDR3 is made up of 14 amino acids. Trimming cost V 4 bases and J 6 bases; bases outside gene matches: 5. The CDR3 region has the DNA TGTGCCAGCAGTGCACTACAGGGGTCCGGGGAGCTGTTTTTT. The encoded protein is CASSALQGSGELFF.

CDR3 amino acids: CASSTRQGHYGYTF. CDR3 in DNA: TGTGCCAGCAGCACCCGACAGGGACACTATGGCTACACCTTC. The chain links TRBV7-2 to TRBJ1-2; 7 bases match TRBD1. V lost 5 bases, J lost 3 bases, and 6 bases stayed unmatched. The germline CDR1 and CDR2 sequences are SGHTA and FQGNSA. The CDR3 runs to 14 residues.

Of note for this clone: Different DNA sequences within this sample yield the same CDR3. This chain links TRBV11-2 with TRBJ2-5, with 9 bases matching TRBD1. Losses at the gene ends were 5 bases for V and 5 bases for J; bases not matched to a gene: 3. CDR1 and CDR2 (germline): SGHAT, FQNNGV. The CDR3 extends over 13 amino acids. The CDR3 DNA is TGTGCCAGCAGCCGGGACAGGGAGGAGACCCAGTACTTC. This sequence encodes CASSRDREETQYF.

The rearrangement joins TRBV9 to TRBJ2-7; perhaps D is TRBD1 or TRBD2 (5 bases each). Germline CDR1 SGDLS, CDR2 YYNGEE. The CDR3 spans 13 residues. V lost 4 bases to trimming and J lost 6 bases, with 14 bases between them. This chain's CDR3 is CASSPGEGREQYF. CDR3 bases: TGTGCCAGCAGCCCCGGTGAGGGACGCGAGCAGTACTTC.

This rearrangement joins TRBV2 to TRBJ1-2, with 7 positions matching TRBD1. The CDR3 is 12 residues long. The germline V gene encodes CDR1 SNHLY and CDR2 FYNNEI. Unmatched junction bases numbered 6, after V lost 6 bases and J lost 8 bases. CDR3 loop: CASSATGLGYTF. The CDR3 DNA reads as TGTGCCAGCAGCGCGACAGGGTTAGGCTACACCTTC.

This sequence joins TRBV7-2 and TRBJ1-1; D is ambiguous. Trimming cost V 3 bases and J 10 bases, with 12 bases left between them. This CDR3 contains 12 residues. Germline values: CDR1 SGHTA, CDR2 FQGNSA. The CDR3 reads CASSFTQHGAFF. CDR3 bases: TGTGCCAGCAGCTTCACCCAGCATGGAGCTTTCTTT.

The rearrangement joins TRBV18 to TRBJ1-2; D might be TRBD1 (5 bases). CDR3 size: 14 residues. Germline-derived CDR1 and CDR2 are KGHSH and LQKENI. The V end lost 0 bases, the J end lost 5 bases, and 10 bases lay between the germline ends. The CDR3 sequence is CASSPPEGTYGYTF. CDR3 bases: TGTGCCAGCTCACCACCGGAGGGGACGTATGGCTACACCTTC.

This rearrangement joins TRBV6-5 to TRBJ2-3; 11 bases map to TRBD2. This CDR3 has 14 amino acids. The V segment lost 5 bases and the J segment 9 bases; nucleotides outside the gene matches: 7. CDR1 and CDR2 (germline): MNHEY, SVGAGI. The CDR3 reads CASSGLVAGGTQYF. CDR3 nucleotides: TGTGCCAGCAGTGGACTGGTAGCGGGGGGGACGCAGTATTTT.

The rearrangement uses TRBV7-2 and TRBJ2-5; perhaps TRBD2 as D (5 bases). CDR3 length: 13 residues. The germline CDR1 and CDR2 sequences are SGHTA and FQGNSA. Deletions cut 4 bases from V and 4 bases from J, with 10 bases between. The CDR3 nucleotides read TGTGCCAGCAGCTCGAGAGGGCCAGAGACCCAGTACTTC. It is translated as CASSSRGPETQYF.

Only one count was recorded for this clone. The chain recombines TRBV11-3 with TRBJ2-1, with 11 bases aligning to TRBD2. The germline V gene has CDR1 SGHNT and CDR2 YENEEA. CDR3 size: 15 residues. After removal of 5 bases from V and 9 bases from J, the junction contained 9 bases not matched to a gene. CDR3 in DNA: TGTGCCAGCAGCCGCCTAGCGGGAGGTCCTGGTGAGCAGTTCTTC. It yields the protein CASSRLAGGPGEQFF.

The genes are TRBV28 and TRBJ1-1, with D tentatively TRBD1 (5 bases). In germline, CDR1 is MDHEN, CDR2 SYDVKM. V lost 4 bases to trimming and J lost 5 bases, with 14 bases between them. The CDR3 runs to 14 residues. The CDR3 loop reads CASSSGPGGTEAFF. CDR3 sequence (DNA): TGTGCCAGCAGTTCGGGACCGGGAGGGACTGAAGCTTTCTTT.

This sequence joins TRBV18 and TRBJ1-6; D uncertain. The CDR3 totals 13 residues. V lost 3 bases, J lost 4 bases, and 4 bases lay in between. Germline V CDR1 and CDR2: KGHSH, LQKENI. In nucleotides, the CDR3 is TGTGCCAGCTCACCCGAGTATAATTCACCCCTCCACTTT. Protein: CASSPEYNSPLHF.

V is TRBV7-8 and J is TRBJ1-2; tentative D call: TRBD1 (5 bases). Between the trimmed V and J ends, which lost 5 bases and 3 bases, there was a span of 25 bases. Germline V lookup: CDR1 SGHVS, CDR2 FQNEAQ. This CDR3 has 18 residues. The CDR3 is CASSPRRGVVVWDYGYTF. The DNA for the CDR3 is TGTGCCAGCAGCCCGAGACGGGGGGTTGTTGTATGGGACTATGGCTACACCTTC.

The V call is TRBV7-9, the J call TRBJ2-1; perhaps D is TRBD1 or TRBD2 (5 bases each). V was cut by 0 bases and J by 9 bases, with 9 bases left in between. The CDR3 has 13 amino acids. Germline CDR1 and CDR2: SEHNR and FQNEAQ (reference sequence). In DNA form, the CDR3 reads TGTGCCAGCAGCTTAGCGCCGGGGACTGAGCAGTTCTTC. As protein: CASSLAPGTEQFF.

The V gene is TRBV7-3, the J gene TRBJ2-3; TRBD2 might be the D (5 bases). V was trimmed by 5 bases and J by 1 base, leaving 10 bases between them. Germline lookup yields CDR1 SGHTA and CDR2 FQGTGA. This CDR3 has 14 amino acids. CDR3 nucleotides: TGTGCCAGCAGCGCAAAAGCGGGCACAGATACGCAGTATTTT. Its translation is CASSAKAGTDTQYF.

The chain combines TRBV19 with TRBJ2-1, with TRBD2 identical over 11 bases. The CDR3 loop spans 16 amino acids. Per germline, CDR1 LNHDA and CDR2 SQIVND (reference sequence). Losses at the gene ends were 5 bases for V and 2 bases for J; bases not matched to a gene: 5. CDR3 protein: CASSRTSGLAYNEQFF. The CDR3, as DNA: TGTGCCAGTAGTCGGACTAGCGGGCTCGCCTACAATGAGCAGTTCTTC. Based on the CDR3 plus reference TRBV19 and TRBJ2-1, the full variable domain is DGGITQSPKYLFRKEGQNVTLSCEQNLNHDAMYWYRQDPGQGLRLIYYSQIVNDFQKGDIAEGYSVSREKKESFPLTVTSAQKNPTAFYLCASSRTSGLAYNEQFFGPGTRLTVL.

This rearrangement joins TRBV27 to TRBJ2-3, with 9 nucleotides matching TRBD2. Germline trimming cut 3 bases from V and 4 bases from J; bases unmatched to any gene: 11. Germline CDR1 is MNHEY and CDR2 is SMNVEV (reference sequence). The CDR3 contains 17 residues. CDR3 in amino acids: CASSLGLAGPGADTQYF. DNA for the CDR3: TGTGCCAGCAGTTTGGGGCTAGCGGGGCCGGGGGCAGATACGCAGTATTTT.

The CDR3 DNA follows: TGTGCCAGTAGATCCGACAGGGGGCTTGAAAAACTGTTTTTT. This translates into CASRSDRGLEKLFF. The chain joins TRBV19 to TRBJ1-4, with 10 positions matching TRBD1. With 6 bases clipped from V and 7 bases from J, the junction kept 5 bases outside the gene matches. The CDR3 extends over 14 amino acids. Per the germline V gene, CDR1 is LNHDA and CDR2 is SQIVND (reference sequence).

This clone was seen more than once but under ten times. This chain joins TRBV7-9 and TRBJ2-7; no firm D call. Germline values: CDR1 SEHNR, CDR2 FQNEAQ (reference sequence). The V gene lost 3 bases and the J gene lost 2 bases, with 2 bases spanning the gap. This CDR3 region has 11 residues. The CDR3 loop reads CASSFTYEQYF. DNA for the CDR3: TGTGCCAGCAGCTTTACCTACGAGCAGTACTTC.

The chain joins TRBV11-2 to TRBJ2-1; 15 bases match TRBD2. Per germline, CDR1 SGHAT and CDR2 FQNNGV. The CDR3 has 15 residues. V shed 7 bases, J shed 9 bases, and the junction held 7 bases outside the gene matches. CDR3 DNA sequence: TGTGCCAGCAAGGGACTAGCGGGGGGATTAGGTGAGCAGTTCTTC. Its protein product is CASKGLAGGLGEQFF.